One and the same sample provided the 16 T cell receptor beta chains below, sequenced in a study of tumor-infiltrating lymphocytes in localized non-small cell lung cancer. Method: immunoSEQ multiplex PCR; TCRdb's copy keeps in-frame clones and lacks some. The sample includes about 23,000 clones, approximately 73% of them seen just once. The material sequenced was lung tumor tissue. These receptors were collected from a human donor with non-small cell lung cancer.

The chain couples TRBV7-2 to TRBJ2-3; D call uncertain. Germline V CDR1 and CDR2: SGHTA, FQGNSA. This CDR3 spans 12 amino acids. V shed 5 bases and J shed 6 bases, with 9 bases lying between them. The CDR3 DNA sequence: TGTGCCAGCAGCCTTAACCGTGATACGCAGTATTTT. It translates to CASSLNRDTQYF.

The genes are TRBV11-1 and TRBJ2-5, with D possibly being TRBD2 (5 bases). The germline V gene encodes CDR1 SGHAT and CDR2 FQDESV (reference sequence). Deletions cut 6 bases from V and 2 bases from J, with 19 bases between. This CDR3 comprises 16 residues. The CDR3 spells CASSQVGTGNQETQYF. CDR3 DNA sequence: TGTGCCAGCAGTCAAGTGGGTACGGGAAATCAAGAGACCCAGTACTTC.

The chain uses TRBV15 and TRBJ1-6; TRBD1 might be the D (5 bases). The CDR3 has 15 residues. Germline CDR1 reads LNHNV; CDR2 reads YYDKDF (reference sequence). V lost 3 bases and J 5 bases, leaving 11 bases between the germline ends. The CDR3 is CATSRGDGDNSPLHF. CDR3 DNA: TGTGCCACCAGCAGGGGGGACGGAGATAATTCACCCCTCCACTTT.

The chain uses TRBV10-3 and TRBJ2-7; 10 bases are a match to TRBD1. J gave up 9 bases and V 2 bases, and 7 bases lay outside the gene matches. CDR3 length: 14 residues. Germline loops: CDR1 ENHRY, CDR2 SYGVKD. The CDR3 DNA sequence: TGTGCCATCAGTGAGCCCGACAGGGGGCCGACGCAGTACTTC. Protein product: CAISEPDRGPTQYF.

The chain carries TRBV29-1 and TRBJ2-2; TRBD2 aligns across 13 bases. This CDR3 region has 15 residues. From germline, CDR1 is SQVTM and CDR2 ANQGSEA. Trimming removed 7 bases from V and 5 bases from J; junction bases left unmatched: 7. The CDR3 reads CSARTSGGRTGELFF. CDR3 coding DNA: TGCAGCGCCAGGACTAGCGGGGGAAGAACCGGGGAGCTGTTTTTT.

This sequence joins TRBV4-3 and TRBJ1-5; the match to TRBD1 covers 7 bases. Germline assignment: CDR1 LGHNA and CDR2 YSLEER. This CDR3 has 15 amino acids. The trim removed 2 bases at V and 3 bases at J, leaving 4 bases unmatched. The CDR3 loop reads CASSQTTGPNQPQHF. CDR3 DNA: TGCGCCAGCAGCCAAACGACAGGGCCCAATCAGCCCCAGCATTTT.

V gene TRBV6-1 combines with J gene TRBJ2-7; 9 nucleotides match TRBD1. This CDR3 spans 12 amino acids. V trimming: 7 bases; J trimming: 3 bases; junction bases outside the gene matches: 1. Germline V gene lookup returns CDR1 MNHNS and CDR2 SASEGT. CDR3 sequence: CASTGQGYEQYF. The CDR3 DNA follows: TGTGCCAGCACGGGACAGGGCTACGAGCAGTACTTC.

CDR3 protein: CASSYQGRGYGYTF. The CDR3 DNA reads TGTGCCAGCAGTTACCAGGGGAGAGGCTATGGCTACACCTTC. J is TRBJ1-2 and V is TRBV6-6; D may be TRBD1 (6 bases). CDR1 is MNHNY, CDR2 SVGAGI, per germline (reference sequence). The CDR3 totals 14 residues. The germline V and J ends were trimmed by 2 bases and 4 bases, with 11 bases remaining between them.

V and J are TRBV11-2 and TRBJ1-5, with 10 bases matching TRBD1. Germline V gene data show CDR1 as SGHAT and CDR2 as FQNNGV. The CDR3 is made up of 16 amino acids. Losses at the gene ends were 5 bases for V and 2 bases for J; bases not matched to a gene: 6. The CDR3 bases are TGTGCCAGCAGCGCCCGGACAGGGGGTGGCAATCAGCCCCAGCATTTT. Translating gives CASSARTGGGNQPQHF.

The chain joins TRBV5-1 to TRBJ2-5; 15 positions match TRBD2. The CDR3 runs to 17 residues. V trimming: 4 bases; J trimming: 2 bases; junction bases outside the gene matches: 6. Germline assignment: CDR1 SGHRS and CDR2 YFSETQ. In DNA, the CDR3 is TGCGCCAGCAGCCCGACCGGGACTAGCGGGGGGCAAGAGACCCAGTACTTC. Encoded protein: CASSPTGTSGGQETQYF.

This chain uses TRBV7-3 with TRBJ2-1, with 9 bases that match TRBD2. Losses at the gene ends were 1 base for V and 15 bases for J; bases not matched to a gene: 7. The CDR3 has 13 amino acids. Germline CDR1 and CDR2: SGHTA and FQGTGA. CDR3 DNA sequence: TGTGCCAGCAGCTTAAGTCACGGCGGGGGGGCGTTCTTC. Translation: CASSLSHGGGAFF. The variable domain in full, with the rest retrieved from reference TRBV7-3 and TRBJ2-1, is GAGVSQTPSNKVTEKGKYVELRCDPISGHTALYWYRQSLGQGPEFLIYFQGTGAADDSGLPNDRFFAVRPEGSVSTLKIQRTERGDSAVYLCASSLSHGGGAFFGPGTRLTVL.

This clone was observed once. The J gene is TRBJ1-2, the V gene TRBV9, with D perhaps matching TRBD1 (6 bases). V was clipped by 0 bases and J by 6 bases, with 18 bases between them. The germline CDR1 and CDR2 sequences are SGDLS and YYNGEE. The CDR3 is made up of 16 amino acids. The CDR3 reads CASSVDLVGASDGYTF. For the CDR3, the DNA is TGTGCCAGCAGCGTAGATTTGGTGGGGGCGTCCGATGGCTACACCTTC.

This chain links TRBV19 with TRBJ1-5; the match to TRBD1 covers 7 bases. The CDR3 runs 17 residues. Germline CDR1 and CDR2: LNHDA and SQIVND (reference sequence). Trimming took 0 bases from V and 2 from J; bases not matched to a gene: 7. The CDR3 loop reads CASSIDAGGQGNQPQHF. The CDR3, as DNA: TGTGCCAGTAGTATAGACGCCGGTGGACAGGGCAATCAGCCCCAGCATTTT.

The chain uses TRBV29-1 and TRBJ1-2; 8 positions match TRBD1. This CDR3 has 15 amino acids. CDR1 SQVTM and CDR2 ANQGSEA come from the germline V gene. V gave up 1 base and J gave up 4 bases; unmatched junction bases: 8. The CDR3, as DNA: TGCAGCGTTGAAGCCCCAGGGGGCCGTGTCTATGGCTACACCTTC. This encodes CSVEAPGGRVYGYTF.

The chain uses TRBV9 and TRBJ1-2; D may be TRBD1 (6 bases). Germline-derived CDR1 and CDR2 are SGDLS and YYNGEE. The ends were cut back, 3 bases at V and 6 bases at J, with 15 bases in the middle. CDR3 length: 14 amino acids. The CDR3 region is CASSASRGGDGYTF. The DNA for the CDR3 is TGTGCCAGCAGCGCATCCAGGGGAGGAGATGGCTACACCTTC.

The chain couples TRBV6-1 to TRBJ1-6; D ambiguous. The CDR3 sequence is 11 residues long. Germline CDR1 is MNHNS and CDR2 is SASEGT. V was shortened by 1 base and J by 8 bases, with 0 bases between the two germline ends. CDR3 sequence (DNA): TGTGCCAGCAGTGAAGATTCACCCCTCCACTTT. Protein sequence: CASSEDSPLHF.